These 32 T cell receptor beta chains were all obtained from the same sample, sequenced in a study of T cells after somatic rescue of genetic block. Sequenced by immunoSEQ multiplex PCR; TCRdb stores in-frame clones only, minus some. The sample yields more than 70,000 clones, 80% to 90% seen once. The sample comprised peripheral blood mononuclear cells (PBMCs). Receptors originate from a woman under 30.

CDR3 nucleotides: TGTGCTAGTGGTTTAGGGACAGGGGCCGGGGAGCTGTTTTTT. Its protein product is CASGLGTGAGELFF. The genes are TRBV12-5 and TRBJ2-2; 10 bases align to TRBD1. CDR1 is LGHNT and CDR2 is FRNRAP in the germline V gene. The CDR3 sequence is 14 residues long. J lost 6 bases, V lost 3 bases, and 1 base had no gene match.

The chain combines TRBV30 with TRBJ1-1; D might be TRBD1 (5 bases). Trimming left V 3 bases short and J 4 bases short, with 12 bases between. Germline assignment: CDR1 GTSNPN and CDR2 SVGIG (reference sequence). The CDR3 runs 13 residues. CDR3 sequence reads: CAWRSNGGTEAFF. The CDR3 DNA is TGTGCCTGGAGGTCCAACGGGGGCACTGAAGCTTTCTTT.

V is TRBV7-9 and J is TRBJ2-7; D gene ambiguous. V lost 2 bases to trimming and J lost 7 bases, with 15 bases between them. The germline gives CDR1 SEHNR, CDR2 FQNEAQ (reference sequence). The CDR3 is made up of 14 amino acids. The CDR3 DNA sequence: TGTGCCAGCAGCTTAATTTCTGGTTTTGAAGAGCAGTACTTC. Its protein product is CASSLISGFEEQYF.

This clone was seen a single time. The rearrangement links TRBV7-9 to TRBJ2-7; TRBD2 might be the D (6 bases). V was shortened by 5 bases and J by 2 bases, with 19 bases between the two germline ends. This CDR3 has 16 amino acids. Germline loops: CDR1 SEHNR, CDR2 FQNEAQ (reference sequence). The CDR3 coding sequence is TGTGCCAGCAGCGATTATATGGGGGAGGCCCCCTACGAGCAGTACTTC. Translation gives CASSDYMGEAPYEQYF.

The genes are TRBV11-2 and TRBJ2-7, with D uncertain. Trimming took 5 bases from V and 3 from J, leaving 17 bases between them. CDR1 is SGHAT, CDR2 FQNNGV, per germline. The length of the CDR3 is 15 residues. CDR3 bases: TGTGCCAGCAGCCAATCCCGTCCTCTTGTCTACGAGCAGTACTTC. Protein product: CASSQSRPLVYEQYF.

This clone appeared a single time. CDR3 bases: TGTGCCAGCAGCTGGGAAGGGGCTGGCTACACCTTC. Translating it yields CASSWEGAGYTF. This chain uses TRBV5-4 with TRBJ1-2; the D gene is possibly TRBD1 (5 bases). CDR3 length equals 12 residues. Germline values: CDR1 SGHNT, CDR2 YYREEE (reference sequence). Trimming took off 3 bases at V and 7 bases at J, with 10 bases between the two ends.

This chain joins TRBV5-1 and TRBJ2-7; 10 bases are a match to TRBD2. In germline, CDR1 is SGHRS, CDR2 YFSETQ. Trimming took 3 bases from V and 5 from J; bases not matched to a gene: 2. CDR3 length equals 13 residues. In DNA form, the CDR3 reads TGCGCCAGCAGCTGGGGGACTAGCGACGAGCAGTACTTC. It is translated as CASSWGTSDEQYF.

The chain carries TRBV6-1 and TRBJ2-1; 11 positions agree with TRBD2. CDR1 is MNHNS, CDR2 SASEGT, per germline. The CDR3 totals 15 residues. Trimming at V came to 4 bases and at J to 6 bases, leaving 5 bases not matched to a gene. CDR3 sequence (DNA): TGTGCCAGCAGTGTCACTAGCGGGAGTGTCAATGAGCAGTTCTTC. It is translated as CASSVTSGSVNEQFF.

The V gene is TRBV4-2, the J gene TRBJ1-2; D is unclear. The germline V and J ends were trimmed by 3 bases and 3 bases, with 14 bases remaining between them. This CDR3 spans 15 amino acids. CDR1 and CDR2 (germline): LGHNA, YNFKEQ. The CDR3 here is CASSHDLVPDYGYTF. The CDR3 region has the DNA TGTGCCAGCAGCCACGACCTAGTCCCCGACTATGGCTACACCTTC.

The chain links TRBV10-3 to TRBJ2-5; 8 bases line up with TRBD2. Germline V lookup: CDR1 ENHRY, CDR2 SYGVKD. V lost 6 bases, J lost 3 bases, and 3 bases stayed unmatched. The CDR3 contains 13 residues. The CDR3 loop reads CAISMRGEETQYF. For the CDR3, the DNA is TGTGCCATCAGCATGCGGGGGGAAGAGACCCAGTACTTC.

The DNA for the CDR3 is TGTGCCAGCAGCAGGACTAGCGGGCCTTACGAGCAGTACTTC. It translates to CASSRTSGPYEQYF. The chain carries TRBV28 and TRBJ2-7, with 11 bases aligning to TRBD2. The germline V gene has CDR1 MDHEN and CDR2 SYDVKM. The length of the CDR3 is 14 residues. Trimming removed 6 bases from V and 4 bases from J; junction bases left unmatched: 5.

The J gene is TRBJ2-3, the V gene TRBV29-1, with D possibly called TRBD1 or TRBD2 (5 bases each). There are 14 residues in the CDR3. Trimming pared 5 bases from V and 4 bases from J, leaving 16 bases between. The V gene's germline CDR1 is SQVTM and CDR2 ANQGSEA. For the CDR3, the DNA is TGCAGCGTTCCAGGGAGTTTGGCGCCAGATACGCAGTATTTT. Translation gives CSVPGSLAPDTQYF.

CDR3 nucleotides: TGTGCCAGCAGTTTGGGGGAAGGACTAGCTAACTATGGCTACACCTTC. Translated, it gives CASSLGEGLANYGYTF. The chain carries TRBV25-1 and TRBJ1-2, with TRBD1 as a possible D gene (5 bases). Trimming stripped 5 bases from V and 0 bases from J, with 16 bases between. Germline V gives CDR1 MGHDK, CDR2 SYGVNS. The CDR3 runs 16 residues.

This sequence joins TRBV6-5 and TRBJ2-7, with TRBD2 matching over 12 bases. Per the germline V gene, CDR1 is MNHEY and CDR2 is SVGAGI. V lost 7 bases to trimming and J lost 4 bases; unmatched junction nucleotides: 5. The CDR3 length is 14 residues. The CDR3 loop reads CASTGLAGGYEQYF. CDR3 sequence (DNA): TGTGCCAGCACGGGGCTAGCGGGAGGGTACGAGCAGTACTTC.

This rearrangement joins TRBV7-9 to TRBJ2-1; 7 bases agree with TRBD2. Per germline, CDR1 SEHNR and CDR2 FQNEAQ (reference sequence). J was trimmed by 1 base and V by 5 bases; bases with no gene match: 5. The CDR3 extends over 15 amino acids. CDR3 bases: TGTGCCAGCAGCCCGGGACTACTATCCTACAATGAGCAGTTCTTC. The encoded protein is CASSPGLLSYNEQFF.

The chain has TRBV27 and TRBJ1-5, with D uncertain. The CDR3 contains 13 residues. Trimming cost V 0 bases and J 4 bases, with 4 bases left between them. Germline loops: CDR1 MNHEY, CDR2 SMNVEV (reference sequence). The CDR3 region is CASSLSRNQPQHF. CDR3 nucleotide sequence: TGTGCCAGCAGTTTATCCCGTAATCAGCCCCAGCATTTT.

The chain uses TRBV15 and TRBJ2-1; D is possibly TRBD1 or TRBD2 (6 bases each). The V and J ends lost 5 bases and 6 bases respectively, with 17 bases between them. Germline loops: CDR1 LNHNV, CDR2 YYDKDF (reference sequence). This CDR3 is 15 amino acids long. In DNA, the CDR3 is TGTGCCACCAGCTACGAGGGGGGAGAGGGCAATGAGCAGTTCTTC. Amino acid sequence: CATSYEGGEGNEQFF. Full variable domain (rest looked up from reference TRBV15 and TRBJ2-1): DAMVIQNPRYQVTQFGKPVTLSCSQTLNHNVMYWYQQKSSQAPKLLFHYYDKDFNNEADTPDNFQSRRPNTSFCFLDIRSPGLGDTAMYLCATSYEGGEGNEQFFGPGTRLTVL.

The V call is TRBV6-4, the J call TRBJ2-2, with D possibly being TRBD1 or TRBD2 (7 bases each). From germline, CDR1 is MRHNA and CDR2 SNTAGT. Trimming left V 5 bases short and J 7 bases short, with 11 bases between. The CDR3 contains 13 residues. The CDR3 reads CASSSGTVGELFF. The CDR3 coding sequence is TGTGCCAGCAGTAGCGGGACAGTCGGGGAGCTGTTTTTT.

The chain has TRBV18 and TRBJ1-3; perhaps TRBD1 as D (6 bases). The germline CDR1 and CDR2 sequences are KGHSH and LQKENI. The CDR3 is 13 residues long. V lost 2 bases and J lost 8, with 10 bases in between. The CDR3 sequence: CASSPNRADTIYF. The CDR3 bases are TGTGCCAGCTCACCAAACAGGGCGGACACCATATATTTT.

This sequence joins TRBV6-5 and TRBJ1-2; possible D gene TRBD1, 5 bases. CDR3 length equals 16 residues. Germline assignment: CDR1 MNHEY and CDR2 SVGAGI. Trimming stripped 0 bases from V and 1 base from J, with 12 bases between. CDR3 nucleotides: TGTGCCAGCAGTTACTCAAGACAGCCTTATAACTATGGCTACACCTTC. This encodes CASSYSRQPYNYGYTF.

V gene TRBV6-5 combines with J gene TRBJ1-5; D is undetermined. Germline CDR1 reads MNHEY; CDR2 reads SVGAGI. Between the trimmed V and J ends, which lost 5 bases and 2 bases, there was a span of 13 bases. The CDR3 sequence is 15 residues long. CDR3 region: CASSGIGYGNQPQHF. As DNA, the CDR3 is TGTGCCAGCAGTGGAATTGGGTATGGCAATCAGCCCCAGCATTTT.

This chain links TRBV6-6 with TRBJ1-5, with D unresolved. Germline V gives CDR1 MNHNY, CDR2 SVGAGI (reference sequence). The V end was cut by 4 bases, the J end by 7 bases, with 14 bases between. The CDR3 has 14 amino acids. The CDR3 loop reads CASSSPTSAQPQHF. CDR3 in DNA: TGTGCCAGCAGTTCTCCTACATCGGCCCAGCCCCAGCATTTT.

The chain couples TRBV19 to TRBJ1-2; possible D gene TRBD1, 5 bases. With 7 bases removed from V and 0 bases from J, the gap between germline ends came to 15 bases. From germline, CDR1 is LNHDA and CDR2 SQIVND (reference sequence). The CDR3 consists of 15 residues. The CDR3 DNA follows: TGTGCCAGTACGAAGGGGCCGACAGCTAACTATGGCTACACCTTC. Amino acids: CASTKGPTANYGYTF.

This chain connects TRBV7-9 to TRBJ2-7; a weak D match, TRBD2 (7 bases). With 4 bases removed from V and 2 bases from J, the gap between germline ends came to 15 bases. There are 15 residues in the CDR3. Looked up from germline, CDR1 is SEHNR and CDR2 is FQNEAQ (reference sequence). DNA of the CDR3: TGTGCCAGCAGCTCAAGTCGGGGGGCGGCCTACGAGCAGTACTTC. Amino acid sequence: CASSSSRGAAYEQYF.

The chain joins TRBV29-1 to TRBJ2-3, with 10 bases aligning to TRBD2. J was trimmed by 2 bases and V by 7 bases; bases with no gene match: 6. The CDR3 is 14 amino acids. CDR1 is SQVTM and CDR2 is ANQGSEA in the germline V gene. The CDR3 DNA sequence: TGCAGCGCGGACGGGACTAGCGACACAGATACGCAGTATTTT. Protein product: CSADGTSDTDTQYF.

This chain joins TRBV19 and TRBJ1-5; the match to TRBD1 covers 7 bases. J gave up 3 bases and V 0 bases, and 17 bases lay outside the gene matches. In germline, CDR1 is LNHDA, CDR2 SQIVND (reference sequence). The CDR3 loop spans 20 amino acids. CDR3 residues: CASSIDFLTPGQRTNQPQHF. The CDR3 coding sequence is TGTGCCAGTAGTATAGATTTCCTAACCCCGGGACAGCGGACCAATCAGCCCCAGCATTTT.

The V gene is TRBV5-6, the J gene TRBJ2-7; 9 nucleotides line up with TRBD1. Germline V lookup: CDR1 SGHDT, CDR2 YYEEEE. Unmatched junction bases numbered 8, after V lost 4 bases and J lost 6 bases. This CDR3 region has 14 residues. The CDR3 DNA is TGTGCCAGCAGCGCCGGACAGGGGTCCGGCGAGCAGTACTTC. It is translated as CASSAGQGSGEQYF. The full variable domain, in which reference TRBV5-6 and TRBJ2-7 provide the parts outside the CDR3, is DAGVTQSPTHLIKTRGQQVTLRCSPKSGHDTVSWYQQALGQGPQFIFQYYEEEERQRGNFPDRFSGHQFPNYSSELNVNALLLGDSALYLCASSAGQGSGEQYFGPGTRLTVT.

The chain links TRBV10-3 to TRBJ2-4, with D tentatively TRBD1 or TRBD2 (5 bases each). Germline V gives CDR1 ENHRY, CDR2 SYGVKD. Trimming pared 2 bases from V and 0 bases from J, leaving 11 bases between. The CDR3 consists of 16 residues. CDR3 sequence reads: CAISEGGRLAKNIQYF. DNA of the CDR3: TGTGCCATCAGTGAGGGGGGACGATTAGCCAAAAACATTCAGTACTTC.

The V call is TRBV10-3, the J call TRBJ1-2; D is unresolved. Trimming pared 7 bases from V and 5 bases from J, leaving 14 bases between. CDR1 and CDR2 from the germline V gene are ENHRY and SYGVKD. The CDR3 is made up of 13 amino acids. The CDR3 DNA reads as TGTGCCATCAACACGACACCCAGTTATGGCTACACCTTC. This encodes CAINTTPSYGYTF.

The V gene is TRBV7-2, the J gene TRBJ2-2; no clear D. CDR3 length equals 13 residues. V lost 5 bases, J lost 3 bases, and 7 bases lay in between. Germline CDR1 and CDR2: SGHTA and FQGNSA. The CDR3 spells CASSLHYTGELFF. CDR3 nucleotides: TGTGCCAGCAGCCTCCACTACACCGGGGAGCTGTTTTTT.

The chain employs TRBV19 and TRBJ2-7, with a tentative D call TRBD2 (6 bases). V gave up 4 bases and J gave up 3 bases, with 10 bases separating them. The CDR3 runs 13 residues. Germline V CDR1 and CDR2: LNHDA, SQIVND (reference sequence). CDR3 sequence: CASSSRDFYEQYF. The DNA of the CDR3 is TGTGCCAGTAGTAGCCGGGACTTCTACGAGCAGTACTTC.

The DNA for the CDR3 is TGTGCCTGGAACCCAGGACAGGGATCCCTCTCTGGGGCCAACGTCCTGACTTTC. Encoded protein: CAWNPGQGSLSGANVLTF. The chain combines TRBV30 with TRBJ2-6; TRBD1 aligns across 8 bases. The V segment lost 4 bases and the J segment 0 bases; nucleotides outside the gene matches: 11. The CDR3 loop spans 18 amino acids. From germline, CDR1 is GTSNPN and CDR2 SVGIG (reference sequence).